The sequence of this T cell receptor (beta chain) was determined in a study of T cell responses to AZD1222 COVID-19 vaccine. Produced via immunoSEQ multiplex PCR; TCRdb's table is partial and in-frame only. The data show fewer than 100,000 clones, approximately 87% seen once. The CDR3 runs 17 residues. Trimming took off 6 bases at V and 9 bases at J, with 27 bases between the two ends. Germline CDR1 is MNHEY and CDR2 is SVGEGT. This chain connects TRBV6-2 or TRBV6-3 to TRBJ2-1; D may be TRBD2 (6 bases). Sequenced material: peripheral blood, taken 28 days after the second AZD1222 dose. The TCR was taken from an adult who received the AZD1222 COVID-19 vaccine. CDR3 bases: TGTGCCAGCAGCCGCATGCACCGGGAGACCAGAGGGGCTGAGCAGTTCTTC. Protein product: CASSRMHRETRGAEQFF.